The entry below describes one T cell receptor beta chain. Other DNA sequences in this specimen translate into the identical CDR3. This table comes from immunoSEQ multiplex PCR, and its TCRdb copy is limited to in-frame clones, with some not included. The profile shows roughly 100,000 clones, 78% of them singletons. The sample is drawn from a study of cytotoxic CD8 clonotypes in ibrutinib-treated CLL. Looking at the study overall: Partial responses totalled roughly 24 and complete responses 2; after median approximately 62 months, approximately 15 remained remitted and about twelve progressed.

V was pared by 2 bases and J by 4 bases, with 13 bases between. Germline values: CDR1 SGHKS, CDR2 YYEKEE (reference sequence). CDR3 length: 15 residues. This receptor was identified in a human donor with chronic lymphocytic leukemia. This chain connects TRBV5-5 to TRBJ1-3; TRBD1 might be the D (6 bases). The sequences come from PBMCs, collected after 12 months of ibrutinib treatment. CDR3 amino acids: CASSFSTDSGNTIYF. CDR3 bases: TGTGCCAGCAGCTTCTCAACGGACAGCGGAAACACCATATATTTT.